These T cell receptor beta chains were read from a single sample in a study of shared T cell receptors in the human thymus. Sequenced by immunoSEQ multiplex PCR; TCRdb stores in-frame clones only, minus some. The data hold some 700,000 clones, with approximately 83% observed a single time. These same data were also listed under a study on human thymus T cells.

The source material was thymocytes. The receptors originated from a girl under three years old with a congenital heart defect. CDR3s include the opening cysteine and the closing phenylalanine or tryptophan. The order of the fields is CDR3 length, clone size, D gene, J gene, V gene, CDR3 protein. The D gene is left open where the match is weak. Where a row states a size, it is once, few, many or the class of an expanded clone; other rows omit it.

>14|.|.|TRBJ1-5|TRBV30
CAWSVWRRNQPQHF
>9|.|.|TRBJ1-2|TRBV20-1
CSAKCGYTF
>18|.|.|TRBJ1-6|TRBV7-2
CASSLPRQVSSYNSPLHF
>13|once|.|TRBJ1-2|TRBV9
CASSVDQGGGYTF
>13|once|TRBD2|TRBJ2-7|TRBV10-1
CATSGGKTYEQYF
>15|few|.|TRBJ1-6|TRBV6-6
CASSYPREDNSPLHF
>15|.|TRBD1|TRBJ2-5|TRBV5-6
CASSHLGTVVGSQYF
>16|.|TRBD1|TRBJ1-6|TRBV5-4
CASSLTPGQNNSPLHF
>18|.|TRBD1|TRBJ1-6|TRBV27
CASSLSAPPGQGTSPLHF
>16|.|TRBD1|TRBJ2-3|TRBV4-3
CASSVITGTGPDTQYF
>16|.|.|TRBJ1-2|TRBV9
CASSGALGGPPYGYTF
>12|.|.|TRBJ2-7|TRBV27
CASSLSPNEQYF
>14|once|.|TRBJ2-7|TRBV27
CASSFGGLRNEQYF
>19|.|.|TRBJ1-1|TRBV15
CATSRGPPDSSRGHAEAFF
>16|few|.|TRBJ2-6|TRBV18
CASSIFRDSGANVLTF
>18|few|TRBD1|TRBJ2-5|TRBV14
CASSQDGLGTGVRETQYF
>16|.|.|TRBJ1-5|TRBV2
CASSAILNYGNQPQHF
>17|.|.|TRBJ2-5|TRBV4-3
CASSQDGLNFHQETQYF
>14|.|TRBD1|TRBJ1-1|TRBV4-1
CASSPTRGRPEAFF
>18|.|TRBD1|TRBJ1-1|TRBV6-1
CASSEALGGQGGNTEAFF
>16|.|TRBD1|TRBJ1-2|TRBV7-6
CASSLARQGGIEGYTF
>14|few|TRBD2|TRBJ2-7|TRBV2
CASRQERGSYEQYF
>16|.|.|TRBJ2-7|TRBV11-2
CASSFPFFADTYEQYF
>16|.|.|TRBJ2-7|TRBV21-1
CASSKVFQGAGDEQYF
>17|once|.|TRBJ1-3|TRBV4-3
CASSQSLGGISGNTIYF
>14|.|.|TRBJ1-1|TRBV10-3
CAIRPREVHTEAFF
>17|.|.|TRBJ2-3|TRBV5-1
CASSLAHQGWDTDTQYF
>16|.|.|TRBJ2-3|TRBV15
CATSRSTGPDTDTQYF
>17|.|.|TRBJ2-6|TRBV5-4
CASSATKQGTGANVLTF
>18|once|TRBD2|TRBJ2-3|TRBV9
CASSVARWGLVGPDTQYF
>17|.|.|TRBJ2-2|TRBV4-1
CASSQDAPRDGSGELFF
>17|.|.|TRBJ2-7|TRBV7-2
CASSFSPGRAKVSEQYF
>15|.|.|TRBJ1-1|TRBV7-9
CASSLEDLLNTEAFF
>16|.|TRBD1|TRBJ2-2|TRBV4-3
CASSQGGTGNTGELFF
>15|.|.|TRBJ1-5|TRBV19
CASSTRDLSNQPQHF
>17|.|.|TRBJ2-7|TRBV7-2
CASSFKIRGDGPYEQYF
>15|.|TRBD1|TRBJ1-1|TRBV9
CASSAEQGMNTEAFF
>14|.|TRBD1|TRBJ2-7|TRBV6-1
CASSAGQGLYEQYF
>10|.|.|TRBJ1-2|TRBV20-1
CSAPADGYTF